The TCR beta chain described here comes from a study of human T cells and chemical hapten exposure. Study context: Patients, largely female, had alopecia areata, totalis or universalis.

Overall study results and limits: A positive correlation with patch test score was found for PT1 expanded TCR counts. Expanded TCRs clustered into significantly more large CDR3 similarity groups than controls, the analysis revealed.

The CDR3 length is 15 residues. The germline CDR1 and CDR2 sequences are MDHEN and SYDVKM. Trimming at V came to 2 bases and at J to 5 bases, leaving 6 bases not matched to a gene. Unique molecular identifiers were attached to individual cDNA molecules during library preparation. TCRdb reanalysed the RACE reads using MiXCR and keeps one entry per CDR3 protein. This sample has approximately 80,000 distinct CDR3 sequences, with about 7.5% found just once. Described time point: patch test 1, 2 weeks after DPC sensitization. Treatment reported: therapeutic diphenylcyclopropenone sensitization with weekly scalp DPC. This clonotype was seen ten or more times. Antigen: not known.

The chain uses TRBV28 and TRBJ1-5; TRBD1 matches 7 bases. The TCR sequence derives from a woman in her twenties or thirties with alopecia areata. Some clones in this sample may be carry-over from other donors' samples. The sample here was whole blood, taken in connection with sensitization to the hapten diphenylcyclopropenone (DPC). The CDR3 here is CASSLGTGADQPQHF. CDR3 sequence (DNA): TGTGCCAGCAGTTTAGGAACAGGGGCAGATCAGCCCCAGCATTTT.